These T cell receptor beta chains were read from a single sample in a study of human T cells and chemical hapten exposure. TCRdb itself ran the RACE reads through MiXCR, one entry per CDR3 protein. The sample has 35,000 to 45,000 distinct CDR3 sequences, more than 8.5% seen once; the top ten hold roughly 15%. Source: whole blood, taken in connection with sensitization to the hapten diphenylcyclopropenone (DPC). The receptors were sampled from a woman aged 40 to 50 with alopecia areata. Some clones in this sample may be carry-over from other donors' samples. CDR3s include the opening cysteine and the closing phenylalanine or tryptophan. D genes are given only for firm matches. Clone size, where shown, is once, few, many, or a class for clones that have expanded.

size: -; D: -; V: TRBV4-2; J: TRBJ1-1; DNA: TGTGCCAGCAGCCAAGCCAGGTCGGCGAACACTGAAGCTTTCTTT; CDR3: CASSQARSANTEAFF
size: few; D: TRBD1; V: TRBV24-1; J: TRBJ2-5; DNA: TGTGCCACCAGTGATTCAGGGGGAAGGGAGACCCAGTACTTC; CDR3: CATSDSGGRETQYF
size: many; D: -; V: TRBV7-8; J: TRBJ1-6; DNA: TGTGCCAGCAGCTCCAGCGGGGGGCTGGTTAATTCACCCCTCCACTTT; CDR3: CASSSSGGLVNSPLHF
size: many; D: -; V: TRBV18; J: TRBJ1-1; DNA: TGTGCCAGCTCCGAGACGAGGGGCAAGAACACTGAAGCTTTCTTT; CDR3: CASSETRGKNTEAFF
size: many; D: -; V: TRBV5-3; J: TRBJ1-5; DNA: TGTGCCAGAAGGTCAACACGGGGGGCCAGGTGCCCTCAGCCCCAGCATTTT; CDR3: CARRSTRGARCPQPQHF
size: many; D: -; V: TRBV4-3; J: TRBJ2-4; DNA: TGCGCCAGCAGCCAAGAGCCGCCCAGTGGGCCGAACATTCAGTACTTC; CDR3: CASSQEPPSGPNIQYF
size: few; D: -; V: TRBV12-3/TRBV12-4; J: TRBJ2-3; DNA: TGTGCCAGCAGTCTCAAGGGCACGACAGATACGCAGTATTTT; CDR3: CASSLKGTTDTQYF
size: many; D: TRBD1; V: TRBV4-2; J: TRBJ1-2; DNA: TGTGCCAGCAGCCAAGAAACGACAGGGAGGAACTATGGCTACACCTTC; CDR3: CASSQETTGRNYGYTF
size: -; D: -; V: TRBV6-1; J: TRBJ1-6; DNA: TGTGCCAGCAGTGAAGCGGGAAGGGCTAATTCACCCCTCCACTTT; CDR3: CASSEAGRANSPLHF
size: -; D: -; V: TRBV4-1; J: TRBJ2-1; DNA: TGCGCCAGCAGCCAAATCGGAGACAATGAGCAGTTCTTC; CDR3: CASSQIGDNEQFF
size: many; D: -; V: TRBV11-2; J: TRBJ2-1; DNA: TGTGCCAGCAGCTTAGGGGTCGGGGAACTCCGCTACAATGAGCAGTTCTTC; CDR3: CASSLGVGELRYNEQFF
size: many; D: -; V: TRBV10-3; J: TRBJ2-7; DNA: TGTGCCATCAGTGGGTCGTCCAGTTCCTACGAGCAGTACTTC; CDR3: CAISGSSSSYEQYF
size: -; D: -; V: TRBV7-2; J: TRBJ1-2; DNA: TGTGCCAGCAGCTTAGAGGGCAGTTCTACTAGGGGCTACACCTTC; CDR3: CASSLEGSSTRGYTF
size: many; D: TRBD1; V: TRBV13; J: TRBJ2-7; DNA: TGTGCCAGCAGCTCCCGGGACAGGGTCTACGAGCAGTACTTC; CDR3: CASSSRDRVYEQYF
size: -; D: -; V: TRBV3-1; J: TRBJ2-5; DNA: TGTGCCAGCAGCCCCGATAGGGCCAGTGTGACCCAGTACTTC; CDR3: CASSPDRASVTQYF
size: -; D: -; V: TRBV14; J: TRBJ2-2; DNA: TGTGCCAGCAGCCAGAATTTGTCAGGGGAGCTGTTTTTT; CDR3: CASSQNLSGELFF
size: -; D: -; V: TRBV11-3; J: TRBJ2-2; DNA: TGTGCCAGCAGCTCTCGGGTTGGCGGGGAGCTGTTTTTT; CDR3: CASSSRVGGELFF
size: -; D: -; V: TRBV10-3; J: TRBJ2-7; DNA: TGTGCCATCAGACAGGGCCACTCCTACGAGCAGTACTTC; CDR3: CAIRQGHSYEQYF
size: -; D: -; V: TRBV29-1; J: TRBJ1-2; DNA: TGCAGCGCCCAGGCGGAGGCCTATGGCTACACCTTC; CDR3: CSAQAEAYGYTF
size: few; D: -; V: TRBV14; J: TRBJ1-2; DNA: TGTGCCAGCAGCCAAAGGGGACTATCTATTCCTAACTATGGCTACACCTTC; CDR3: CASSQRGLSIPNYGYTF
size: few; D: -; V: TRBV29-1; J: TRBJ2-6; DNA: TGCAGCGTTGTGACGGGGGAGTTAAGGGTTGGGGCCAACGTCCTGACTTTC; CDR3: CSVVTGELRVGANVLTF
size: -; D: TRBD2; V: TRBV19; J: TRBJ2-7; DNA: TGTGCCAGTAGTATTGGAACGGGACTAGCCAAGTACGAGCAGTACTTC; CDR3: CASSIGTGLAKYEQYF
size: -; D: -; V: TRBV6-5; J: TRBJ2-1; DNA: TGTGCCAGCAGTTATCGCTGGGGGGCCGGTGAGCAGTTCTTC; CDR3: CASSYRWGAGEQFF
size: -; D: -; V: TRBV28; J: TRBJ1-5; DNA: TGTGCCAGCAGTTCCGGGACGAAAAGATCAGCCCAGCATTTT; CDR3: CASSSGTKRSAQHF
size: -; D: -; V: TRBV4-1; J: TRBJ1-6; DNA: TGCGCCAGCAGACAAGAGTCAAGCCTGTTTAATTCACCCCTCCACTTT; CDR3: CASRQESSLFNSPLHF
size: many; D: -; V: TRBV30; J: TRBJ1-6; DNA: TGTGCCTGGTCTTTGGCACGGAATTCACCCCTCCACTTT; CDR3: CAWSLARNSPLHF
size: many; D: TRBD1; V: TRBV5-6; J: TRBJ1-2; DNA: TGTGCCAGCAGCCCACAGGGGGCCTATGGCTACACCTTC; CDR3: CASSPQGAYGYTF
size: many; D: TRBD2; V: TRBV12-3/TRBV12-4; J: TRBJ2-1; DNA: TGTGCCAGCACCCCCGGGACTAGCCTCAATGAGCAGTTCTTC; CDR3: CASTPGTSLNEQFF
size: many; D: -; V: TRBV15; J: TRBJ1-2; DNA: TGTGCCACCAGCAGAATAGGACAAGCCGAATATGGCTACACCTTC; CDR3: CATSRIGQAEYGYTF
size: many; D: -; V: TRBV10-3; J: TRBJ2-3; DNA: TGTGCCATCAGCAGTGGGGGGTTGGGGAGCACAGATACGCAGTATTTT; CDR3: CAISSGGLGSTDTQYF
size: few; D: TRBD1; V: TRBV5-4; J: TRBJ1-1; DNA: TGTGCCAGCAGCTTCCTAGGACAGGGGTCTTTCTTT; CDR3: CASSFLGQGSFF
size: -; D: -; V: TRBV3-1; J: TRBJ1-5; DNA: TGTGTCAGCAGCCAGAATCAGGGAATGCAGCCCCAGCATTTT; CDR3: CVSSQNQGMQPQHF
size: many; D: TRBD1; V: TRBV11-2; J: TRBJ2-1; DNA: TGTGCCAGCAGATCTATTCAGGGGGCTTCCTACAATGAGCAGTTCTTC; CDR3: CASRSIQGASYNEQFF
size: medium-sized; D: -; V: TRBV7-8; J: TRBJ1-1; DNA: TGTGCCAGCAGCTTAAAGGGTGGCACTGAAGCTTTCTTT; CDR3: CASSLKGGTEAFF
size: few; D: TRBD1; V: TRBV27; J: TRBJ1-2; DNA: TGTGCCAGCAGTTTACTGGGACAGGGGGCTGAGAACTATGGCTACACCTTC; CDR3: CASSLLGQGAENYGYTF
size: many; D: TRBD1; V: TRBV27; J: TRBJ1-1; DNA: TGTGCCAGCAGTCGGACAGGGCCCATGAACACTGAAGCTTTCTTT; CDR3: CASSRTGPMNTEAFF
size: many; D: TRBD2; V: TRBV6-6; J: TRBJ2-5; DNA: TGTGCCAGCATGACTAGCGGGGGACAAGAGACCCAGTACTTC; CDR3: CASMTSGGQETQYF
size: few; D: -; V: TRBV2; J: TRBJ1-6; DNA: TGTGCCAGCAATGGGGGCGCCTCTAATTCACCCCTCCACTTT; CDR3: CASNGGASNSPLHF
size: many; D: -; V: TRBV11-2; J: TRBJ1-2; DNA: TGTGCCAGCAGCTTAGTTTGGCCAGTTGTCGAGGGCTATGGCTACACCTTC; CDR3: CASSLVWPVVEGYGYTF
size: -; D: -; V: TRBV10-3; J: TRBJ2-1; DNA: TGTGCCACGGGCTCCTACAATGAGCAGTTCTTC; CDR3: CATGSYNEQFF
size: -; D: TRBD1; V: TRBV29-1; J: TRBJ1-2; DNA: TGCAGCGTTCAGGACAGGGATAACTATGGCTACACCTTC; CDR3: CSVQDRDNYGYTF
size: many; D: -; V: TRBV11-2; J: TRBJ1-2; DNA: TGTGCCAGCAGCTTAGGGGACAACTATGGCTACACCTTC; CDR3: CASSLGDNYGYTF
size: few; D: -; V: TRBV5-8; J: TRBJ1-2; DNA: TGTGCCAGCAGTTCCCCGGGCCAGACTCGACTCTATGGCTACACCTTC; CDR3: CASSSPGQTRLYGYTF
size: many; D: -; V: TRBV11-2; J: TRBJ2-7; DNA: TGTGCCAGCAGCCAAATCCGGGGCGGTGGCGAGCAGTACTTC; CDR3: CASSQIRGGGEQYF
size: many; D: -; V: TRBV4-1; J: TRBJ1-2; DNA: TGCGCCAGCAGCCAAGACAGGGTCCTATCCGGCTACACCTTC; CDR3: CASSQDRVLSGYTF
size: many; D: -; V: TRBV20-1; J: TRBJ2-5; DNA: TGCAGTGCTAAGTATGGACCAGGGGAGACCCAGTACTTC; CDR3: CSAKYGPGETQYF